This T cell receptor beta chain was sequenced for a study of blood T cell repertoires in COVID-19. The data were produced by immunoSEQ multiplex PCR, yet TCRdb's version contains in-frame clones alone and is incomplete. The sample carries 250,000 to 350,000 clones, roughly 89% recorded once. Adults between roughly 18 and 89 years of age took part from about two dozen US areas. Within 2 weeks before study entry, exposed participants met a COVID-19 case. Trimming removed 5 bases at V and 4 bases at J, with 14 bases between. Germline V CDR1 and CDR2: SGHNT, YENEEA. The CDR3 is 14 residues long. Sequences were obtained from PBMCs or T cells enriched from blood (not recorded which). The origin of this receptor is a woman aged 45-59 years who had been exposed to COVID-19. The chain links TRBV11-3 to TRBJ1-2; no clear D. CDR3 amino acids: CASSLQVEFYGYTF. The DNA of the CDR3 is TGTGCCAGCAGCCTCCAGGTGGAATTCTATGGCTACACCTTC.